The next 23 T cell receptor beta chains were all read from a single sample in a study of Graves' ophthalmopathy and Graves' hyperthyroidism. Transcripts of RNA were the source for amplifying TCR beta CDR3 regions. RT-PCR in the first round used HTBI primers; a second-round multiplex PCR followed. TCRdb redid the calling of the multiplex PCR reads with MiXCR, one entry per CDR3 protein. The top ten clones hold roughly 6.9% of a sample with hundreds of thousands of distinct CDR3 sequences, 20% to 25% of them seen once. The material sequenced was peripheral blood. All receptors derive from a woman aged 18-35 years with stable Graves' hyperthyroidism. Some clones in this sample may be carry-over from other donors' samples.

The chain couples TRBV12-3 or TRBV12-4 to TRBJ2-2; 9 nucleotides line up with TRBD2. J was trimmed by 5 bases and V by 5 bases; bases with no gene match: 9. The CDR3 has 16 amino acids. This CDR3 reads CASSPPASGTTGELFF. CDR3 DNA sequence: TGTGCCAGCAGTCCGCCAGCTAGCGGGACGACCGGGGAGCTGTTTTTT.

Many counts were recorded for this clonotype. The chain joins TRBV29-1 to TRBJ1-1, with D uncertain. Germline lookup yields CDR1 SQVTM and CDR2 ANQGSEA. The CDR3 covers 12 residues. Trimming pared 4 bases from V and 1 base from J, leaving 7 bases between. Written as DNA, the CDR3 is TGCAGCGTTGGTGTTCAGAACACTGAAGCTTTCTTT. Encoded protein: CSVGVQNTEAFF.

The gene calls are TRBV7-2 and TRBJ2-2; D is possibly TRBD2 (6 bases). Germline V gives CDR1 SGHTA, CDR2 FQGNSA. V was clipped by 10 bases and J by 1 base, with 13 bases between them. The CDR3 covers 14 residues. The CDR3 is CATSPGGNTGELFF. The CDR3 DNA reads as TGTGCCACTTCACCCGGGGGGAACACCGGGGAGCTGTTTTTT.

The chain is built from TRBV7-6 and TRBJ1-1; D is unclear. Germline V gene data show CDR1 as SGHVS and CDR2 as FNYEAQ. V gave up 5 bases and J gave up 1 base, with 11 bases separating them. The CDR3 sequence is 14 residues long. The CDR3 sequence: CASSPLGPNTEAFF. The CDR3 DNA is TGTGCCAGCAGCCCCCTAGGACCGAACACTGAAGCTTTCTTT.

The sample holds one count of this clonotype. This rearrangement joins TRBV27 to TRBJ1-2, with 9 nucleotides matching TRBD1. CDR1 is MNHEY and CDR2 is SMNVEV in the germline V gene (reference sequence). The V segment lost 4 bases and the J segment 9 bases; nucleotides outside the gene matches: 6. The CDR3 has 13 residues. CDR3 in DNA: TGTGCCAGCAGTTGGACAGGGGAAGGGAGCTACACCTTC. Protein product: CASSWTGEGSYTF.

This clonotype has at least ten counts. The gene calls are TRBV29-1 and TRBJ1-1; D perhaps matches TRBD1 (5 bases). Trimming left V 3 bases short and J 5 bases short, with 16 bases between. CDR3 length: 14 residues. Per germline, CDR1 SQVTM and CDR2 ANQGSEA. CDR3 nucleotides: TGCAGCGTTGATATTCTTGGGGGAAGGACTGAAGCTTTCTTT. This translates into CSVDILGGRTEAFF.

The V and J genes are TRBV18 and TRBJ1-1; tentatively, D is TRBD1 (5 bases). The germline V gene encodes CDR1 KGHSH and CDR2 LQKENI. With 5 bases removed from V and 1 base from J, the gap between germline ends came to 8 bases. This CDR3 contains 13 residues. CDR3 region: CASSDGQNTEAFF. The CDR3 DNA reads TGTGCCAGCTCAGACGGACAGAACACTGAAGCTTTCTTT.

This clonotype occurred many times. The chain is built from TRBV12-3 or TRBV12-4 and TRBJ1-1; D is unresolved. This CDR3 has 15 amino acids. Trimming removed 5 bases at V and 1 base at J, with 14 bases between. The CDR3 nucleotides read TGTGCCAGCAGTCCCTGGTCTTTATGGAACACTGAAGCTTTCTTT. Amino acid sequence: CASSPWSLWNTEAFF.

The V gene is TRBV11-2, the J gene TRBJ1-1; possibly TRBD1 for D (6 bases). Deletions cut 6 bases from V and 7 bases from J, with 21 bases between. The CDR3 spans 15 residues. From germline, CDR1 is SGHAT and CDR2 FQNNGV. CDR3 loop: CASRPLGGRRGEAFF. As DNA, the CDR3 is TGTGCCAGCAGGCCTCTAGGGGGAAGAAGGGGTGAAGCTTTCTTT.

The chain is built from TRBV19 and TRBJ1-5; no clear D gene. Trimming took off 3 bases at V and 1 base at J, with 10 bases between the two ends. The V gene's germline CDR1 is LNHDA and CDR2 SQIVND (reference sequence). The CDR3 is 15 amino acids. CDR3 in amino acids: CASSIRGGSNQPQHF. The CDR3 nucleotides are TGTGCCAGTAGTATTCGGGGTGGAAGCAATCAGCCCCAGCATTTT.

This clonotype was observed many times. The CDR3 region is CSAKGQDFYGYTF. CDR3 sequence (DNA): TGCAGTGCGAAGGGACAGGATTTCTATGGCTACACCTTC. The chain has TRBV20-1 and TRBJ1-2; the match to TRBD1 covers 8 bases. CDR3 size: 13 residues. V was clipped by 6 bases and J by 4 bases; unmatched bases: 7. CDR1 is DFQATT, CDR2 SNEGSKA, per germline (reference sequence).

This clonotype occurred many times. The gene calls are TRBV28 and TRBJ2-6; D is ambiguous. The CDR3 consists of 13 residues. Germline V gene sequence: CDR1 MDHEN, CDR2 SYDVKM. V was shortened by 7 bases and J by 3 bases, with 7 bases between the two germline ends. The DNA for the CDR3 is TGTGCCAGCAATAAAAGTGGGGCCAACGTCCTGACTTTC. Amino acids: CASNKSGANVLTF.

The gene calls are TRBV6-1 and TRBJ1-6; TRBD1 matches 8 bases. The CDR3 extends over 16 amino acids. Losses at the gene ends were 6 bases for V and 6 bases for J; bases not matched to a gene: 10. Germline V CDR1 and CDR2: MNHNS, SASEGT. The CDR3 loop reads CASRRYKTGVNSPLHF. The CDR3 nucleotides are TGTGCCAGCAGGCGTTACAAGACAGGGGTTAATTCACCCCTCCACTTT.

This clonotype was recorded at least ten times. The chain is built from TRBV6-5 and TRBJ2-5; D is ambiguous. Germline V CDR1 and CDR2: MNHEY, SVGAGI. This CDR3 spans 13 amino acids. Trimming took off 6 bases at V and 5 bases at J, with 13 bases between the two ends. CDR3 in amino acids: CASSYAPRETQYF. The CDR3 nucleotides read TGTGCCAGCAGCTATGCCCCCCGGGAGACCCAGTACTTC.

About this clonotype itself: A read error may be the cause here, since a much bigger clone is one base away. This sequence joins TRBV19 and TRBJ1-1; D uncertain. Trimming took off 7 bases at V and 11 bases at J, with 26 bases between the two ends. This CDR3 comprises 15 residues. Per the germline V gene, CDR1 is LNHDA and CDR2 is SQIVND (reference sequence). The CDR3 reads CASIPLSLGYGVAFF. In DNA form, the CDR3 reads TGTGCCAGTATTCCCCTGAGCTTGGGGTACGGGGTCGCTTTCTTT.

The V call is TRBV10-3, the J call TRBJ2-5; D may be TRBD2 (5 bases). Germline V gene data show CDR1 as ENHRY and CDR2 as SYGVKD. Trimming took 6 bases from V and 1 from J, leaving 12 bases between them. The CDR3 has 14 residues. The CDR3 protein is CAIRADGGQETQYF. For the CDR3, the DNA is TGTGCCATCAGAGCGGACGGCGGCCAAGAGACCCAGTACTTC.

This clonotype has only a few counts. This sequence joins TRBV25-1 and TRBJ1-5; 9 bases fit TRBD1. V gave up 6 bases and J gave up 4 bases; unmatched junction bases: 10. CDR3 length: 16 amino acids. Germline assignment: CDR1 MGHDK and CDR2 SYGVNS. CDR3 nucleotide sequence: TGTGCCAGCAGCGGGACCGGGACAGGGACAAATCAGCCCCAGCATTTT. It specifies CASSGTGTGTNQPQHF. The full variable domain, its missing parts supplied by reference TRBV25-1 and TRBJ1-5, is EADIYQTPRYLVIGTGKKITLECSQTMGHDKMYWYQQDPGMELHLIHYSYGVNSTEKGDLSSESTVSRIRTEHFPLTLESARPSHTSQYLCASSGTGTGTNQPQHFGDGTRLSIL.

This chain uses TRBV12-3 or TRBV12-4 with TRBJ1-6; no definite D call. V lost 8 bases and J lost 8, with 13 bases in between. The CDR3 runs to 13 residues. The CDR3 here is CASVEGRDSPLHF. The CDR3 bases are TGTGCCAGCGTAGAGGGCCGGGATTCACCCCTCCACTTT.

The chain is built from TRBV27 and TRBJ2-7; the match to TRBD1 covers 8 bases. The germline V gene encodes CDR1 MNHEY and CDR2 SMNVEV (reference sequence). The V gene end was trimmed by 6 bases and the J gene end by 3 bases; junction bases not matched to a gene: 7. The length of the CDR3 is 14 residues. The CDR3 nucleotides are TGTGCCAGCAGCCCAGGGGGCTGGAGCTACGAGCAGTACTTC. Translation: CASSPGGWSYEQYF.

The V call is TRBV13, the J call TRBJ1-6; 8 nucleotides align to TRBD1. The trim removed 1 base at V and 7 bases at J, leaving 3 bases unmatched. Germline V gives CDR1 PRHDT, CDR2 FYEKMQ (reference sequence). The CDR3 spans 15 residues. The CDR3: CASSLEGDRNSPLHF. The CDR3 DNA sequence: TGTGCCAGCAGCTTAGAAGGGGACAGGAATTCACCCCTCCACTTT.

This clonotype has just a few counts. V and J are TRBV5-1 and TRBJ2-4; 10 bases agree with TRBD2. This CDR3 region has 13 residues. Unmatched junction bases numbered 0, after V lost 2 bases and J lost 7 bases. The V gene's germline CDR1 is SGHRS and CDR2 YFSETQ. CDR3 sequence (DNA): TGCGCCAGCAGCTTACTAGCGGGGAACATTCAGTACTTC. Translated: CASSLLAGNIQYF.

With regard to this clonotype: The junction departs from germline at one end; a sequencing error may be responsible. The rearrangement joins TRBV19 to TRBJ1-5; 8 bases line up with TRBD1. Germline V lookup: CDR1 LNHDA, CDR2 SQIVND (reference sequence). The CDR3 extends over 13 amino acids. The CDR3 loop is CARRTGSNQPQHF. The CDR3 DNA reads as TGTGCCAGACGGACAGGGAGCAACCAGCCCCAGCATTTT.

This clonotype has at least ten counts. The chain couples TRBV11-2 to TRBJ2-7; D unclear. The CDR3 loop spans 14 amino acids. V was trimmed by 4 bases and J by 2 bases, leaving 12 bases between them. CDR1 is SGHAT and CDR2 is FQNNGV in the germline V gene. CDR3 protein: CASSYFGPTYEQYF. The CDR3 nucleotides read TGTGCCAGCAGCTACTTCGGGCCTACCTACGAGCAGTACTTC.